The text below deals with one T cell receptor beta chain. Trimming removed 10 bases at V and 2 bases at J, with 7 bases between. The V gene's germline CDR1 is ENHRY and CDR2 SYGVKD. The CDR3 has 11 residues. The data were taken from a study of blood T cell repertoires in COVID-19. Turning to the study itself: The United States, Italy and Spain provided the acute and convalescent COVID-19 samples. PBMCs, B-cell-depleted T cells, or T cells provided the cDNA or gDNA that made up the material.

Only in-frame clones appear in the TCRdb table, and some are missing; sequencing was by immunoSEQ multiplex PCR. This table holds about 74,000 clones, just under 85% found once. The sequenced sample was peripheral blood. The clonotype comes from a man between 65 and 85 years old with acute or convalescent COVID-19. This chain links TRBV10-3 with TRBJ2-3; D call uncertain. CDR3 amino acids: CATTYTDTQYF. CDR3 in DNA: TGTGCCACCACTTACACAGATACGCAGTATTTT.